Below, 12 T cell receptor beta chains from the same sample are listed, as sequenced in a study of T cells in Graves' hyperthyroidism and ophthalmopathy. What was amplified from RNA transcripts were TCR beta CDR3 regions. The TCR CDR3 first-round RT-PCR relied on the HTBI primer set. TCRdb passed the multiplex PCR reads through MiXCR, listing each CDR3 protein once. This repertoire shows 250,000 to 350,000 distinct CDR3 sequences, approximately 17% found once; its top ten account for around 35%. Sequencing was carried out using blood. The receptors come from a man aged 25 to 45 with Graves' hyperthyroidism.

This sequence joins TRBV27 and TRBJ2-4; D gene uncertain. This CDR3 is 14 amino acids long. Germline V gives CDR1 MNHEY, CDR2 SMNVEV (reference sequence). V was trimmed by 4 bases and J by 5 bases, leaving 12 bases between them. The CDR3 reads CASSSPATQNIQYF. Here the CDR3 DNA reads TGTGCCAGCAGTTCCCCAGCTACGCAAAACATTCAGTACTTC.

The chain carries TRBV5-1 and TRBJ2-7, with TRBD1 matching over 7 bases. The V gene's germline CDR1 is SGHRS and CDR2 YFSETQ. J gave up 0 bases and V 2 bases, and 2 bases lay outside the gene matches. This CDR3 is 14 amino acids long. The CDR3 nucleotides are TGCGCCAGCAGCTTCTGGGACAGCTCCTACGAGCAGTACTTC. Translated, it gives CASSFWDSSYEQYF.

This clonotype was picked up a small number of times. CDR3 in DNA: TGTGCCACCAGTGATGCAGGGTACAATGAGCAGTTCTTC. It is translated as CATSDAGYNEQFF. V usage is TRBV24-1 and J usage is TRBJ2-1, with D maybe TRBD1 (5 bases). Germline V CDR1 and CDR2: KGHDR, SFDVKD. This CDR3 is built from 13 residues. The V gene lost 3 bases and the J gene lost 4 bases, with 6 bases spanning the gap.

This clonotype was counted at least ten times. This rearrangement joins TRBV2 to TRBJ1-5, with 7 positions matching TRBD1. CDR1 and CDR2 from the germline V gene are SNHLY and FYNNEI. The CDR3 covers 14 residues. The ends lost 6 bases at V and 6 bases at J; junction bases unmatched: 8. The CDR3 DNA follows: TGTGCCAGCAGCGTAAACAGGGGAGGTCAGCCCCAGCATTTT. This sequence encodes CASSVNRGGQPQHF.

Ten or more counts support this clonotype. This chain connects TRBV12-3 or TRBV12-4 to TRBJ2-1; D uncertain. There are 18 residues in the CDR3. The V and J ends lost 4 bases and 10 bases respectively, with 29 bases between them. The CDR3 region is CASSSRPFGTMSSSEQFF. Written as DNA, the CDR3 is TGTGCCAGCAGTTCGCGTCCATTCGGTACAATGAGCAGTTCGGAGCAGTTCTTC.

The rearrangement links TRBV29-1 to TRBJ2-1, with D tentatively TRBD1 or TRBD2 (5 bases each). The CDR3 is made up of 14 amino acids. Germline V CDR1 and CDR2: SQVTM, ANQGSEA. V lost 5 bases to trimming and J lost 6 bases, with 17 bases between them. CDR3 loop: CSVPGQGWPNEQFF. CDR3 coding DNA: TGCAGCGTTCCGGGGCAGGGTTGGCCCAATGAGCAGTTCTTC.

The DNA for the CDR3 is TGTGCCACCAGTGATACTGCTGGGAGGGAGCTTATCTACAATGAGCAGTTCTTC. Translating it yields CATSDTAGRELIYNEQFF. The rearrangement links TRBV24-1 to TRBJ2-1; 7 nucleotides line up with TRBD2. Germline trimming cut 3 bases from V and 3 bases from J; bases unmatched to any gene: 13. This CDR3 spans 18 amino acids. Germline V gene sequence: CDR1 KGHDR, CDR2 SFDVKD.

The V and J genes are TRBV5-1 and TRBJ2-1; 7 bases line up with TRBD2. The trim removed 1 base at V and 13 bases at J, leaving 5 bases unmatched. Looked up from germline, CDR1 is SGHRS and CDR2 is YFSETQ. CDR3 size: 12 residues. CDR3 bases: TGCGCCAGCAGCTTGTCCGGGACTAAACAGTTCTTC. Amino acids: CASSLSGTKQFF.

This clonotype was counted ten times or more. The V call is TRBV12-3 or TRBV12-4, the J call TRBJ2-3; D perhaps matches TRBD2 (5 bases). Trimming pared 1 base from V and 6 bases from J, leaving 11 bases between. The CDR3 has 14 amino acids. This CDR3 is CASSLGTRGDTQYF. The CDR3 bases are TGTGCCAGCAGTTTAGGGACTCGAGGGGATACGCAGTATTTT.

This clonotype was found many times. The chain has TRBV11-3 and TRBJ1-1; D not certain. Germline loops: CDR1 SGHNT, CDR2 YENEEA. The CDR3 contains 14 residues. The germline V and J ends were trimmed by 2 bases and 0 bases, with 7 bases remaining between them. The CDR3 loop reads CASSLNRLNTEAFF. CDR3 coding DNA: TGTGCCAGCAGCTTAAACCGATTGAACACTGAAGCTTTCTTT.

The V gene is TRBV15, the J gene TRBJ1-5; no clear D gene. The CDR3 consists of 15 residues. Germline values: CDR1 LNHNV, CDR2 YYDKDF (reference sequence). V was cut by 0 bases and J by 1 base, with 7 bases left in between. CDR3 residues: CATSREGRSNQPQHF. CDR3 sequence (DNA): TGTGCCACCAGCAGAGAGGGGAGAAGCAATCAGCCCCAGCATTTT.

In its sample, this clonotype was seen many times. J is TRBJ2-3 and V is TRBV11-2, with a tentative D call TRBD2 (6 bases). V was clipped by 1 base and J by 1 base, with 9 bases between them. Per germline, CDR1 SGHAT and CDR2 FQNNGV. The CDR3 extends over 15 amino acids. CDR3 DNA sequence: TGTGCCAGCAGCTTAGGGGCTAGCGGCACAGATACGCAGTATTTT. It translates to CASSLGASGTDTQYF.